The 8 T cell receptor beta chains reported below all come from one sample, sequenced in a study of blood T cell repertoires in COVID-19. The repertoire was sequenced with immunoSEQ multiplex PCR; TCRdb's copy has only in-frame clones and lacks some. The top ten clones hold roughly 7.8% of a sample with around 220,000 clones, about four fifths of them seen once. Sequenced material: peripheral blood. The origin of the receptors is a woman aged 80 or older with COVID-19, enrolled during active disease.

The V call is TRBV3-1 (or the pseudogene TRBV3-2), the J call TRBJ2-3, with D possibly matching TRBD2 (7 bases). Germline CDR1 is LGHDT and CDR2 is YNNKEL (reference sequence). The length of the CDR3 is 17 residues. V was clipped by 3 bases and J by 2 bases, with 18 bases between them. The CDR3 DNA follows: TGTGCCAGCAGCCAGGGAGTAAGGGGGGGTAACACAGATACGCAGTATTTT. It codes for CASSQGVRGGNTDTQYF.

This sequence joins TRBV28 and TRBJ1-2, with D hard to call. Trimming cost V 4 bases and J 7 bases, with 19 bases left between them. CDR3 length: 15 amino acids. Germline values: CDR1 MDHEN, CDR2 SYDVKM. CDR3 sequence reads: CASSSVVGEGGGYTF. In DNA, the CDR3 is TGTGCCAGCAGTTCGGTAGTCGGGGAGGGAGGTGGCTACACCTTC.

V is TRBV6-5 and J is TRBJ2-1, with 10 positions matching TRBD2. V shed 6 bases, J shed 2 bases, and the junction held 4 bases outside the gene matches. Germline loops: CDR1 MNHEY, CDR2 SVGAGI. The CDR3 has 15 residues. The CDR3 bases are TGTGCCAGCAGACGGACTAGCGGAACCTACAATGAGCAGTTCTTC. The encoded protein is CASRRTSGTYNEQFF.

The chain joins TRBV29-1 to TRBJ1-1; D is unresolved. With 4 bases removed from V and 3 bases from J, the gap between germline ends came to 18 bases. The germline CDR1 and CDR2 sequences are SQVTM and ANQGSEA. The CDR3 is 15 amino acids. The CDR3 loop is CSVASGSGRDTEAFF. CDR3 nucleotide sequence: TGCAGCGTTGCATCCGGGTCCGGGAGGGACACTGAAGCTTTCTTT.

V gene TRBV19 combines with J gene TRBJ1-1; possible D gene TRBD1, 5 bases. The CDR3 runs 12 residues. Germline CDR1 is LNHDA and CDR2 is SQIVND (reference sequence). Trimming took off 4 bases at V and 8 bases at J, with 11 bases between the two ends. Written as DNA, the CDR3 is TGTGCCAGTAGTACTCCCGCAGGGGAAGCTTTCTTT. The encoded protein is CASSTPAGEAFF.

V gene TRBV7-2 combines with J gene TRBJ2-3, with a tentative D call TRBD2 (6 bases). V was cut by 5 bases and J by 9 bases, with 12 bases left in between. Looked up from germline, CDR1 is SGHTA and CDR2 is FQGNSA. The CDR3 is 12 residues long. CDR3 amino acids: CASSVAGRTQYF. The CDR3 region has the DNA TGTGCCAGCAGCGTGGCGGGGAGGACGCAGTATTTT.

The chain has TRBV4-2 and TRBJ1-4, with 8 bases that match TRBD1. This CDR3 is built from 14 residues. Germline values: CDR1 LGHNA, CDR2 YNFKEQ. V trimming: 1 base; J trimming: 5 bases; junction bases outside the gene matches: 0. Here the CDR3 reads CASSQGQGNEKLFF. Here the CDR3 DNA reads TGTGCCAGCAGCCAAGGACAGGGGAATGAAAAACTGTTTTTT.

The rearrangement uses TRBV2 and TRBJ1-5, with no clear D. With 6 bases removed from V and 9 bases from J, the gap between germline ends came to 9 bases. Germline CDR1 and CDR2: SNHLY and FYNNEI. CDR3 length: 11 amino acids. The CDR3 DNA reads TGTGCCAGCAGGGTTTCAGGGCCCCAGCATTTT. It yields the protein CASRVSGPQHF.